The 11 T cell receptor beta chains in this list originate from one sample, sequenced in a study of regulatory T cells in long-lasting Graves disease. Arm-PCR with iRepertoire HTBI primers amplified the CDR3 regions for these TCR beta libraries. In TCRdb, the multiplex PCR reads were re-called with MiXCR into one record per CDR3 protein. The sample records about 430,000 distinct CDR3 sequences, 15% being singletons. Specified time point: newly diagnosed GD, antithyroid drugs for less than 3 months. The TCR library was made from RNA extracted from PBMCs. Another study also made use of these data, one on T cells in Graves' hyperthyroidism and ophthalmopathy.

Sequenced material: peripheral blood mononuclear cells (PBMCs), taken at new diagnosis, from a patient treated with antithyroid drugs. These receptors were taken from a middle-aged woman with Graves disease.

The rearrangement uses TRBV19 and TRBJ2-5; D gene unclear. Between the trimmed V and J ends, which lost 5 bases and 3 bases, there was a span of 10 bases. The CDR3 sequence is 13 residues long. The germline gives CDR1 LNHDA, CDR2 SQIVND (reference sequence). CDR3 nucleotide sequence: TGTGCCAGTAGTCGGAACCAAAAAGAGACCCAGTACTTC. Protein product: CASSRNQKETQYF.

This clonotype was observed a handful of times. A much larger clone sits a single nucleotide away, making a read error possible. CDR3 coding DNA: TGTGCCAGCAGCTTGCAAGGGTCTGGTTCGGACTATGGCTGCACCTTC. It specifies CASSLQGSGSDYGCTF. The J gene is TRBJ1-2, the V gene TRBV7-6; no firm D call. The CDR3 length is 16 residues. CDR1 and CDR2 from the germline V gene are SGHVS and FNYEAQ. The full variable domain, completed using reference TRBV7-6 and TRBJ1-2, is GAGVSQSPRYKVTKRGQDVALRCDPISGHVSLYWYRQALGQGPEFLTYFNYEAQQDKSGLPNDRFSAERPEGSISTLTIQRTEQRDSAMYRCASSLQGSGSDYGCTFGSGTRLTVV.

This chain links TRBV20-1 with TRBJ1-4, with 8 bases identical to TRBD1. The CDR3 runs 12 residues. V lost 6 bases, J lost 10 bases, and 7 bases stayed unmatched. Germline V CDR1 and CDR2: DFQATT, SNEGSKA (reference sequence). CDR3 residues: CSALGTGRKLFF. The CDR3 DNA is TGCAGTGCCCTAGGGACAGGAAGAAAACTGTTTTTT.

The V call is TRBV25-1, the J call TRBJ2-7, with unresolved D. CDR1 is MGHDK, CDR2 SYGVNS, per germline. The CDR3 contains 11 residues. Trimming left V 7 bases short and J 7 bases short, with 11 bases between. CDR3 sequence (DNA): TGTGCCAGCATCGGCTTGGGAGAGCAGTACTTC. Translation gives CASIGLGEQYF.

The chain joins TRBV30 to TRBJ2-1; D gene unclear. This CDR3 comprises 13 residues. CDR1 and CDR2 (germline): GTSNPN, SVGIG (reference sequence). Between the trimmed V and J ends, which lost 0 bases and 5 bases, there was a span of 8 bases. The DNA for the CDR3 is TGTGCCTGGAGTGTAGGGTTTAACAATGAGCAGTTCTTC. It specifies CAWSVGFNNEQFF.

The sample holds a few counts of this clonotype. The chain carries TRBV3-1 and TRBJ2-2; perhaps TRBD2 as D (6 bases). CDR1 is LGHDT, CDR2 YNNKEL, per germline (reference sequence). The V end lost 4 bases, the J end lost 4 bases, and 13 bases lay between the germline ends. The CDR3 consists of 15 residues. Here the CDR3 reads CASSLSGRATGELFF. The CDR3 bases are TGTGCCAGCAGCCTTAGCGGCAGGGCCACCGGGGAGCTGTTTTTT.

This clonotype was found many times. A much larger clone differs by one base, so this may be a read error. V usage is TRBV11-2 and J usage is TRBJ1-2, with a possible D match to TRBD1 (5 bases). Trimming removed 2 bases from V and 8 bases from J, with 12 bases in between. This CDR3 is built from 13 residues. Germline V gives CDR1 SGHAT, CDR2 FQNNGV. CDR3 sequence: CASSLPFRGGYTF. The CDR3 nucleotides are TGTGCCAGCAGCTTACCCTTTAGGGGCGGCTACACCTTC.

This chain uses TRBV3-1 with TRBJ2-7; 13 bases match TRBD2. Germline V lookup: CDR1 LGHDT, CDR2 YNNKEL (reference sequence). Germline trimming cut 2 bases from V and 4 bases from J; bases unmatched to any gene: 5. The CDR3 has 16 amino acids. The CDR3 nucleotides read TGTGCCAGCAGCCAACCGCAGGGACTAGCGGGGTACGAGCAGTACTTC. Protein: CASSQPQGLAGYEQYF.

This chain uses TRBV7-2 with TRBJ2-7, with 8 bases aligning to TRBD1. The CDR3 is 14 residues long. The V segment lost 1 base and the J segment 5 bases; nucleotides outside the gene matches: 4. Germline V CDR1 and CDR2: SGHTA, FQGNSA. The CDR3: CASSLVGQEDEQYF. The CDR3, as DNA: TGTGCCAGCAGCTTAGTGGGACAGGAGGACGAGCAGTACTTC.

Ten or more counts support this clonotype. The CDR3 reads CASSKIGATYEQYF. The CDR3, as DNA: TGTGCCAGCAGCAAAATCGGGGCAACCTACGAGCAGTACTTC. This chain uses TRBV7-3 with TRBJ2-7; D could derive from TRBD1 or TRBD2 (5 bases each). The CDR3 runs to 14 residues. Trimming removed 5 bases at V and 2 bases at J, with 13 bases between. The germline gives CDR1 SGHTA, CDR2 FQGTGA. The full variable domain, in which reference TRBV7-3 and TRBJ2-7 provide the parts outside the CDR3, is GAGVSQTPSNKVTEKGKYVELRCDPISGHTALYWYRQSLGQGPEFLIYFQGTGAADDSGLPNDRFFAVRPEGSVSTLKIQRTERGDSAVYLCASSKIGATYEQYFGPGTRLTVT.

This clonotype occurred a few times. The chain employs TRBV4-1 and TRBJ2-2; 10 positions match TRBD2. CDR1 and CDR2 (germline): MGHRA, YSYEKL. This CDR3 region has 16 residues. V lost 3 bases and J lost 7; bases outside the gene matches: 8. The CDR3 region has the DNA TGCGCCAGCAGCCAGACCCCTAGCGGGAGTAACGGGGAGCTGTTTTTT. Translation gives CASSQTPSGSNGELFF.